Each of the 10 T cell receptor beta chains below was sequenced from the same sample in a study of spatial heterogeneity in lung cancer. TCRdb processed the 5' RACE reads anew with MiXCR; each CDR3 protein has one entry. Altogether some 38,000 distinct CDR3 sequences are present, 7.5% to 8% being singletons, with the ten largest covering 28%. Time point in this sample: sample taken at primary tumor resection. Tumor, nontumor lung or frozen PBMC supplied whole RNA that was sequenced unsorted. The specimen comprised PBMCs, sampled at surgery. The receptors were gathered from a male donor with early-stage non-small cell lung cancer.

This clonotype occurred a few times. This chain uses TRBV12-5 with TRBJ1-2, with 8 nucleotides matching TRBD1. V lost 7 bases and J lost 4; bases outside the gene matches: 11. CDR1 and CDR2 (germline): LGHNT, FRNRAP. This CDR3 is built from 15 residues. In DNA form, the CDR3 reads TGTGCTAGTGCCCCAGAGTGGGGACAGGTCTATGGCTACACCTTC. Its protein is CASAPEWGQVYGYTF.

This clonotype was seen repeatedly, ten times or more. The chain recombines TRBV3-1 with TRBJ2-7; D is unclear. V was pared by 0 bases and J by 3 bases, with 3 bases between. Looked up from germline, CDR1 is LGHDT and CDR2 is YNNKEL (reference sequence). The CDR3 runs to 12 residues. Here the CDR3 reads CASSQDRYEQYV. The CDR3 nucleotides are TGTGCCAGCAGCCAAGATCGCTACGAGCAGTACGTC.

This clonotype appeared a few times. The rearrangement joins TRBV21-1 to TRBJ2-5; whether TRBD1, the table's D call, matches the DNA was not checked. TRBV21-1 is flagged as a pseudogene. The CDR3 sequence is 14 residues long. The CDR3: CASNHRDRQETQYF. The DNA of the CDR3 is TGTGCCAGCAATCACCGGGACAGACAAGAGACCCAGTACTTC.

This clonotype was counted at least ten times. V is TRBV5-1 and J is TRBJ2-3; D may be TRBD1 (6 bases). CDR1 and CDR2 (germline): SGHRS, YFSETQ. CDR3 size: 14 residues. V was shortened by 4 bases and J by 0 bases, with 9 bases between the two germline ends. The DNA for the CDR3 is TGCGCCAGCAGCACTGGACAGAGCACAGATACGCAGTATTTT. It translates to CASSTGQSTDTQYF.

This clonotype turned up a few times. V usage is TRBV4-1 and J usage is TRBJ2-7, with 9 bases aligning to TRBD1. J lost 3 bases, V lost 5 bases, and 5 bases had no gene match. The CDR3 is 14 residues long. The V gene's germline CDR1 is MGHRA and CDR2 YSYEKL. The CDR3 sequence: CASSTGQGSYEQYF. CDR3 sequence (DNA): TGCGCCAGCAGCACCGGACAGGGGAGCTACGAGCAGTACTTC.

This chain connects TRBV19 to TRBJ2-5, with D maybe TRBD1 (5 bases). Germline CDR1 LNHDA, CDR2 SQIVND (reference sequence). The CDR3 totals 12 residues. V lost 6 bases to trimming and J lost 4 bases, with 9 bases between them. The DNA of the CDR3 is TGTGCCAGTAGCCAGGGATTAGAGACCCAGTACTTC. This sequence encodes CASSQGLETQYF.

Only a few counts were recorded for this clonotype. The CDR3 here is CASSARGSPSTDTQYF. DNA for the CDR3: TGTGCCAGCAGCGCCCGCGGGAGCCCGAGCACAGATACGCAGTATTTT. V usage is TRBV9 and J usage is TRBJ2-3; TRBD2 matches 7 bases. V lost 3 bases to trimming and J lost 0 bases; unmatched junction nucleotides: 7. CDR1 SGDLS and CDR2 YYNGEE come from the germline V gene. The CDR3 sequence is 16 residues long.

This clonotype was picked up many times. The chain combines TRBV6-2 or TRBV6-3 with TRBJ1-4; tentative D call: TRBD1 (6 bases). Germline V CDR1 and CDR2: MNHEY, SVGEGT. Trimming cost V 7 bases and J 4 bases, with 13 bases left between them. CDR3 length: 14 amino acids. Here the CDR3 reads CASTLPDSNEKLFF. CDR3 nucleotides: TGTGCCAGCACCTTACCGGACAGTAATGAAAAACTGTTTTTT.

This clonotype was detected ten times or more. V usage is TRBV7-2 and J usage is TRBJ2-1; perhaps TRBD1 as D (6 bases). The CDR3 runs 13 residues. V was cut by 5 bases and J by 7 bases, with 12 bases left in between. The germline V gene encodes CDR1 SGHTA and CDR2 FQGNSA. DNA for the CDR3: TGTGCCAGCAGCACCATCACAGGGAATGAGCAGTTCTTC. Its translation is CASSTITGNEQFF.

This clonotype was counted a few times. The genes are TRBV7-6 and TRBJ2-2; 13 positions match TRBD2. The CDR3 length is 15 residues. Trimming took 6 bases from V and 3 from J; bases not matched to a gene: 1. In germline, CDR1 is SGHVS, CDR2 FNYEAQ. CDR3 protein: CASSGTSGDTGELFF. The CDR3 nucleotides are TGTGCCAGCAGTGGGACTAGCGGGGACACCGGGGAGCTGTTTTTT. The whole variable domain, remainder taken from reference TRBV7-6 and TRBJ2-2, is GAGVSQSPRYKVTKRGQDVALRCDPISGHVSLYWYRQALGQGPEFLTYFNYEAQQDKSGLPNDRFSAERPEGSISTLTIQRTEQRDSAMYRCASSGTSGDTGELFFGEGSRLTVL.